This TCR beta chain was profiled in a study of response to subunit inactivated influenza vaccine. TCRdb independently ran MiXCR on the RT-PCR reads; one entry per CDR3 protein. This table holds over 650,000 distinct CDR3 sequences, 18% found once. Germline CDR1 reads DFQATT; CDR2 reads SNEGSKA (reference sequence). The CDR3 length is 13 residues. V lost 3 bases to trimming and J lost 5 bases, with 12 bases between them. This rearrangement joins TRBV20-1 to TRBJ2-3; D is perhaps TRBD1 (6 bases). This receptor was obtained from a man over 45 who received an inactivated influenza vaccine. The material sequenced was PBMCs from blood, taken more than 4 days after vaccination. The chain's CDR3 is CSASRGFRDTQYF. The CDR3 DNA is TGCAGTGCTAGCAGGGGCTTTAGAGATACGCAGTATTTT.